One and the same sample provided the 15 T cell receptor beta chains below, sequenced in a study of T cell responses to AZD1222 COVID-19 vaccine. Method: immunoSEQ multiplex PCR; TCRdb's copy keeps in-frame clones and lacks some. The sample lists approximately 170,000 clones; around 85% were seen once. Source: peripheral blood, taken 28 days after the second AZD1222 dose. Source of these receptors: an adult who received the AZD1222 COVID-19 vaccine.

V usage is TRBV2 and J usage is TRBJ1-2; D may be TRBD1 (6 bases). V lost 6 bases and J lost 8, with 16 bases in between. Germline values: CDR1 SNHLY, CDR2 FYNNEI. This CDR3 is built from 13 residues. The CDR3 protein is CASSLGGLGGYTF. Here the CDR3 DNA reads TGTGCCAGCAGCCTCGGGGGCCTAGGGGGCTACACCTTC.

Only one count was recorded for this clone. The chain recombines TRBV7-6 with TRBJ1-2, with D unresolved. Trimming stripped 2 bases from V and 4 bases from J, with 20 bases between. CDR1 and CDR2 (germline): SGHVS, FNYEAQ. The CDR3 is made up of 17 amino acids. CDR3 in amino acids: CASSLSLAGSASYGYTF. The CDR3 DNA follows: TGTGCCAGCAGCTTATCTCTGGCGGGATCCGCTAGCTATGGCTACACCTTC.

The chain has TRBV5-5 and TRBJ1-3, with D perhaps matching TRBD1 (5 bases). V was clipped by 4 bases and J by 3 bases, with 14 bases between them. The CDR3 is made up of 15 amino acids. Germline V gene sequence: CDR1 SGHKS, CDR2 YYEKEE (reference sequence). The CDR3, as DNA: TGTGCCAGCAGCCCAACAGGAGCCTATGGAAACACCATATATTTT. Translated: CASSPTGAYGNTIYF.

V is TRBV10-3 and J is TRBJ2-3, with 10 bases fitting TRBD1. Germline lookup yields CDR1 ENHRY and CDR2 SYGVKD. V lost 4 bases, J lost 5 bases, and 15 bases stayed unmatched. This CDR3 region has 18 residues. Here the CDR3 reads CAISGGTGVPPSGDTQYF. Here the CDR3 DNA reads TGTGCCATCAGTGGGGGGACAGGGGTCCCCCCTTCGGGAGATACGCAGTATTTT.

The chain carries TRBV7-6 and TRBJ2-1, with 8 nucleotides matching TRBD2. The CDR3 totals 17 residues. CDR1 is SGHVS, CDR2 FNYEAQ, per germline. V shed 5 bases, J shed 7 bases, and the junction held 16 bases outside the gene matches. CDR3 region: CASSRGVAGKRPNEQFF. CDR3 coding DNA: TGTGCCAGCAGCCGCGGAGTAGCGGGGAAGAGGCCTAATGAGCAGTTCTTC.

This chain links TRBV7-9 with TRBJ2-7; 7 bases align to TRBD2. After removal of 1 base from V and 5 bases from J, the junction contained 5 bases not matched to a gene. The length of the CDR3 is 14 residues. Germline CDR1 SEHNR, CDR2 FQNEAQ (reference sequence). CDR3 sequence (DNA): TGTGCCAGCAGCTTAGAGGTAGGGAGGGACGAGCAGTACTTC. Translation: CASSLEVGRDEQYF. The full variable domain, completed using reference TRBV7-9 and TRBJ2-7, is DTGVSQNPRHKITKRGQNVTFRCDPISEHNRLYWYRQTLGQGPEFLTYFQNEAQLEKSRLLSDRFSAERPKGSFSTLEIQRTEQGDSAMYLCASSLEVGRDEQYFGPGTRLTVT.

The V and J genes are TRBV2 and TRBJ2-7; D remains ambiguous. The germline V gene encodes CDR1 SNHLY and CDR2 FYNNEI. The CDR3 covers 13 residues. V was cut by 3 bases and J by 0 bases, with 6 bases left in between. The CDR3 loop is CASSDSPSYEQYF. In DNA, the CDR3 is TGTGCCAGCAGTGACAGTCCCTCCTACGAGCAGTACTTC.

The sample holds one count of this clone. The chain is built from TRBV30 and TRBJ2-7; 9 bases are a match to TRBD2. This CDR3 contains 14 residues. V lost 3 bases to trimming and J lost 0 bases; unmatched junction nucleotides: 3. Per the germline V gene, CDR1 is GTSNPN and CDR2 is SVGIG (reference sequence). This CDR3 is CAWSSGGPSYEQYF. The CDR3 bases are TGTGCCTGGAGCAGCGGGGGGCCCTCCTACGAGCAGTACTTC.

J is TRBJ1-2 and V is TRBV6-5; D perhaps matches TRBD1 (5 bases). This CDR3 has 13 residues. Per germline, CDR1 MNHEY and CDR2 SVGAGI. V was pared by 6 bases and J by 8 bases, with 16 bases between. The CDR3 DNA is TGTGCCAGCAGCCATGACGCATGGGACGGCTACACCTTC. Translating gives CASSHDAWDGYTF.

In this sample, this clone turned up a few times. The J gene is TRBJ1-1, the V gene TRBV29-1; D gene uncertain. In germline, CDR1 is SQVTM, CDR2 ANQGSEA. The CDR3 extends over 13 amino acids. The V end lost 4 bases, the J end lost 4 bases, and 13 bases lay between the germline ends. Here the CDR3 DNA reads TGCAGCGTTGTTGCGGGGAAAGGCACTGAAGCTTTCTTT. It codes for CSVVAGKGTEAFF.

The rearrangement uses TRBV7-8 and TRBJ2-3, with D perhaps matching TRBD1 or TRBD2 (5 bases each). The CDR3 spans 16 residues. V was pared by 1 base and J by 3 bases, with 14 bases between. CDR1 SGHVS and CDR2 FQNEAQ come from the germline V gene. CDR3 sequence reads: CASSLVIGGGTDTQYF. As DNA, the CDR3 is TGTGCCAGCAGCTTAGTAATCGGTGGGGGTACAGATACGCAGTATTTT.

The sample holds one count of this clone. J is TRBJ2-3 and V is TRBV5-7; 7 nucleotides align to TRBD1. TRBV5-7 is given ORF status, its function remaining uncertain. CDR3 length: 15 residues. V lost 0 bases, J lost 1 base, and 2 bases stayed unmatched. The CDR3 DNA sequence: TGTGCCAGCAGCTTGGGACAGGGTCGCACAGATACGCAGTATTTT. Its protein is CASSLGQGRTDTQYF.

The chain is built from TRBV10-3 and TRBJ1-6; D not certain. CDR3 length: 13 amino acids. Germline lookup yields CDR1 ENHRY and CDR2 SYGVKD. Between the trimmed V and J ends, which lost 0 bases and 9 bases, there was a span of 6 bases. CDR3 residues: CAISESEGSPLHF. In nucleotides, the CDR3 is TGTGCCATCAGTGAGTCTGAAGGTTCACCCCTCCACTTT.

This chain uses TRBV7-9 with TRBJ1-3, with D uncertain. The CDR3 has 13 residues. Germline V gene sequence: CDR1 SEHNR, CDR2 FQNEAQ (reference sequence). Trimming left V 11 bases short and J 3 bases short, with 14 bases between. CDR3 amino acids: CAYLGIYGNTIYF. CDR3 in DNA: TGTGCCTACTTGGGGATTTATGGAAACACCATATATTTT. Looking up the rest from reference TRBV7-9 and TRBJ1-3 gives the full variable domain: DTGVSQNPRHKITKRGQNVTFRCDPISEHNRLYWYRQTLGQGPEFLTYFQNEAQLEKSRLLSDRFSAERPKGSFSTLEIQRTEQGDSAMYLCAYLGIYGNTIYFGEGSWLTVV.

The chain couples TRBV18 to TRBJ2-1; 10 bases are shared with TRBD1. Trimming cost V 3 bases and J 8 bases; bases outside gene matches: 1. CDR1 is KGHSH, CDR2 LQKENI, per germline. The CDR3 is made up of 13 amino acids. The CDR3 spells CASSPGTGDEQFF. The CDR3 region has the DNA TGTGCCAGCTCACCGGGGACAGGGGATGAGCAGTTCTTC.